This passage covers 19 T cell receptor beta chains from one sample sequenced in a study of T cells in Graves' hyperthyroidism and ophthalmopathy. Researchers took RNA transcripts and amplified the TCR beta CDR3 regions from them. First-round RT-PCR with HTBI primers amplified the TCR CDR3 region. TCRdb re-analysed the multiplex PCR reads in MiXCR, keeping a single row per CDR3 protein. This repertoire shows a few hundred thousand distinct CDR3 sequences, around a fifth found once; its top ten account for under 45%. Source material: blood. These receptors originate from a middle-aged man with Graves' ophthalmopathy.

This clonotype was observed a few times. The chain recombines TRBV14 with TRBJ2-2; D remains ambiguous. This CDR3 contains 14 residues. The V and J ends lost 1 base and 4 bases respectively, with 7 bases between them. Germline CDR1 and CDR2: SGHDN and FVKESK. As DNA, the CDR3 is TGTGCCAGCAGCCAAGGCCTGGGCACCGGGGAGCTGTTTTTT. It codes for CASSQGLGTGELFF.

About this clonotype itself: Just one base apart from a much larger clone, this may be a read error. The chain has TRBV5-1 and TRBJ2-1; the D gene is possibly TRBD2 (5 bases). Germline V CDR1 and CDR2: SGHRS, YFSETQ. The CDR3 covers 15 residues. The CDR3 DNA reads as TGCGCCGGCAGTCCGCCGAGGGTGGGCATGAATGAGCAGTTCTTC. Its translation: CAGSPPRVGMNEQFF.

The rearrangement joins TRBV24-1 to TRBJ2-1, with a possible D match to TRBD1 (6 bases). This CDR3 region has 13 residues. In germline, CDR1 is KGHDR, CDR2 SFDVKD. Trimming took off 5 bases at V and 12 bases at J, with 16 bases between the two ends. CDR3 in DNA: TGTGCCACCAGTGCGGACAGTCGCTCGGGGCAGTTCTTC. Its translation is CATSADSRSGQFF.

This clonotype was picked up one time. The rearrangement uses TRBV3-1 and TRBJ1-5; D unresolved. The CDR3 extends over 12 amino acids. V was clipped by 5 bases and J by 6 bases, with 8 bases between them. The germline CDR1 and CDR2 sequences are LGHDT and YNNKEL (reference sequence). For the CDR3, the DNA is TGTGCCAGCAGCTCAGAGGGTCAGCCCCAGCATTTT. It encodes CASSSEGQPQHF.

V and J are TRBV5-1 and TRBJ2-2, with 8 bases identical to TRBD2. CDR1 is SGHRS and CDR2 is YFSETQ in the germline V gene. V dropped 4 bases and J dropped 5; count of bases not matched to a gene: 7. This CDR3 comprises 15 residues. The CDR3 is CASSRRSGSTGELFF. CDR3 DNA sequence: TGCGCCAGCAGCCGGAGGAGCGGGAGTACCGGGGAGCTGTTTTTT.

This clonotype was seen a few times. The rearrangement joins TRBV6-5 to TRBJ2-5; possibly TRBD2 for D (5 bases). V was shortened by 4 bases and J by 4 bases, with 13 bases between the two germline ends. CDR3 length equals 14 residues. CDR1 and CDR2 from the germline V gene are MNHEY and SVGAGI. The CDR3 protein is CASSSERPLETQYF. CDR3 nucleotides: TGTGCCAGCAGTTCCGAGCGGCCTTTAGAGACCCAGTACTTC.

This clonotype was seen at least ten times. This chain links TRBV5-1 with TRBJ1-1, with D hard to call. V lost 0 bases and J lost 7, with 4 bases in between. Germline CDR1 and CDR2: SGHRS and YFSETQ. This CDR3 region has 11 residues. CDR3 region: CASSLGFEAFF. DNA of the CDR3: TGCGCCAGCAGCTTGGGATTTGAAGCTTTCTTT.

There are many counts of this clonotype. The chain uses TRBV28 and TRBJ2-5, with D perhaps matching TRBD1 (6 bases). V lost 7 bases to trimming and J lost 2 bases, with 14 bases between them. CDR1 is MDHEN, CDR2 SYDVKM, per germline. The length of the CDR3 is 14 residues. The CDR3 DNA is TGTGCCAGCACCGCTGGACAGCCTCAAGAGACCCAGTACTTC. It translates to CASTAGQPQETQYF. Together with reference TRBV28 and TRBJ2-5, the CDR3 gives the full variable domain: DVKVTQSSRYLVKRTGEKVFLECVQDMDHENMFWYRQDPGLGLRLIYFSYDVKMKEKGDIPEGYSVSREKKERFSLILESASTNQTSMYLCASTAGQPQETQYFGPGTRLLVL.

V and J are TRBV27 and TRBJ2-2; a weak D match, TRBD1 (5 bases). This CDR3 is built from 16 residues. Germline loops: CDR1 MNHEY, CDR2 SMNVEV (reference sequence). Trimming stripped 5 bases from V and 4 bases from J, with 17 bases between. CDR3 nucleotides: TGTGCCAGCAGTCCCTCCGGCAGGGTAATCACCGGGGAGCTGTTTTTT. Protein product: CASSPSGRVITGELFF.

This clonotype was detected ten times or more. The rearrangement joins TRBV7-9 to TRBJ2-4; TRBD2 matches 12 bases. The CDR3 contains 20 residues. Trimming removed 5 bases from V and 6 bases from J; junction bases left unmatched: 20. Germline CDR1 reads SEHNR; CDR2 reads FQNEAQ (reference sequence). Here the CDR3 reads CASSPTSGGGPSGRGNIQYF. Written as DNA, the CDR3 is TGTGCCAGCAGCCCAACCTCGGGCGGTGGACCTAGCGGGAGGGGAAACATTCAGTACTTC.

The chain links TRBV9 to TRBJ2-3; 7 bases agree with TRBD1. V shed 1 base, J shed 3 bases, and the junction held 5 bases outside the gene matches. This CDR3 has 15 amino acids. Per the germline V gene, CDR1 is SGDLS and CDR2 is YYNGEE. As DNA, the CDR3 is TGTGCCAGCAGCGTAAGGGGACAGACTACAGATACGCAGTATTTT. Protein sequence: CASSVRGQTTDTQYF.

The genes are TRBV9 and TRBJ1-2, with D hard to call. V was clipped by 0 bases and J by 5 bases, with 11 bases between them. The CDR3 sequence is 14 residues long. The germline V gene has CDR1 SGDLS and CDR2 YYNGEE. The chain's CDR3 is CASSVGSDAYGYTF. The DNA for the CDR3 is TGTGCCAGCAGCGTAGGATCAGATGCTTATGGCTACACCTTC.

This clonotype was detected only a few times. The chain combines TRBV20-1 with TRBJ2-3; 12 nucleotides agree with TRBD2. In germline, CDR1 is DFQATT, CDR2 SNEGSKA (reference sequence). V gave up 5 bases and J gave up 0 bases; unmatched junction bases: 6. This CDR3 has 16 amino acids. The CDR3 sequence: CSAEGLAGLSTDTQYF. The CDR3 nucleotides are TGCAGTGCTGAGGGACTAGCGGGCCTTAGCACAGATACGCAGTATTTT.

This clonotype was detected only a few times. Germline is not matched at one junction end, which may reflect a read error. The CDR3 sequence is CASVGGRFEAYEQCF. CDR3 DNA sequence: TGTGCCAGCGTTGGGGGGCGGTTCGAAGCCTACGAGCAGTGCTTC. V and J are TRBV7-8 and TRBJ2-7, with D possibly being TRBD1 or TRBD2 (6 bases each). The CDR3 runs 15 residues. The germline CDR1 and CDR2 sequences are SGHVS and FQNEAQ.

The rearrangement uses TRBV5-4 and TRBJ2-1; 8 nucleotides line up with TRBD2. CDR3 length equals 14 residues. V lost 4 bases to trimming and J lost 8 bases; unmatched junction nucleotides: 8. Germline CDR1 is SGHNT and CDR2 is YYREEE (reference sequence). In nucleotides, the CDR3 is TGTGCCAGCAGCGCCGGGACTAGAGGCGATGAGCAGTTCTTC. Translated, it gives CASSAGTRGDEQFF.

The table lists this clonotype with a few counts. The CDR3 bases are TGTGCCAGCAGCTTGGCGGGTCGGGGGTACGGAAACACCATATATTTT. Encoded protein: CASSLAGRGYGNTIYF. The V and J genes are TRBV7-9 and TRBJ1-3; D possibly corresponds to TRBD1 (5 bases). The V end was cut by 3 bases, the J end by 4 bases, with 16 bases between. The CDR3 totals 16 residues. Germline CDR1 reads SEHNR; CDR2 reads FQNEAQ (reference sequence).

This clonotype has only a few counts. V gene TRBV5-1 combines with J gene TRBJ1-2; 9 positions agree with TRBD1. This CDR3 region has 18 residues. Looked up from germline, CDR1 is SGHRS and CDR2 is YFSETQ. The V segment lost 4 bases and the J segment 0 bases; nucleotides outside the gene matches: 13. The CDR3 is CASSQSGQGFPPNYGYTF. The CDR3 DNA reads TGCGCCAGCAGCCAGTCCGGACAGGGGTTTCCACCTAACTATGGCTACACCTTC.

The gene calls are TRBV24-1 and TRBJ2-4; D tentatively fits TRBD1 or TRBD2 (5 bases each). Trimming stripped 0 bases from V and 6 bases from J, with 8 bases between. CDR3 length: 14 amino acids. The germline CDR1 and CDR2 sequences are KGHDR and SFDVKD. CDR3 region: CATSDLNGGNIQYF. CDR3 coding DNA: TGTGCCACCAGTGATTTGAATGGGGGAAACATTCAGTACTTC.

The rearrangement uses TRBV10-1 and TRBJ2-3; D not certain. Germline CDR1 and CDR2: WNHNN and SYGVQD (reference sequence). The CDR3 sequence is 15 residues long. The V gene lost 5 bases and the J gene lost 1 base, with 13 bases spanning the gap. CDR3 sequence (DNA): TGCGCCAGCAGTTCCTCCGGCGCTGGCACAGATACGCAGTATTTT. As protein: CASSSSGAGTDTQYF.